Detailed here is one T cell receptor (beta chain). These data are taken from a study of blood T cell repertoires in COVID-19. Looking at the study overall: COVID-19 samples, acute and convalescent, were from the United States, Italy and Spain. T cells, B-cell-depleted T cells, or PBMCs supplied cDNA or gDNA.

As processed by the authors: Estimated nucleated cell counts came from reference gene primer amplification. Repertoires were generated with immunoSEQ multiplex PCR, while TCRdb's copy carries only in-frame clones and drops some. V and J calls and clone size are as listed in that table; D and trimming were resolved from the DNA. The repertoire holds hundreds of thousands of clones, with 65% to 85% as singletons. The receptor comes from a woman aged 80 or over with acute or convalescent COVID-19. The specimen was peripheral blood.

Here the CDR3 DNA reads TGTGCCAGCAGTGAAACTAGCGGGAGTTGGAATACGCAGTATTTT. The encoded protein is CASSETSGSWNTQYF. J is TRBJ2-3 and V is TRBV6-1, with 11 positions matching TRBD2. CDR3 length: 15 residues. The V gene's germline CDR1 is MNHNS and CDR2 SASEGT. V lost 2 bases and J lost 7; bases outside the gene matches: 5.